This TCR beta chain stems from a study of vaccination and CD4 T cells after COVID-19. Overall study context: In culture, cells were exposed to overlapping spike peptides from SARS-CoV-2, HCoV-NL63, HCoV-OC43 and HCoV-229E. Cultures acting as controls obtained a CEFX pool, an HIV-1 Nef pool, or no peptide. Whole-study results and caveats: The median number of SARS-CoV-2-reactive clonotypes increased from 21 to 38, a change that did not reach significance.

In regard to this clonotype: Its antigen is not known.

Cultured CD4+ T-cell DNA underwent Oncomine TCR Beta short-read sequencing. Each CDR3 protein gets one entry after TCRdb re-called the PCR reads with MiXCR. In the table there are under 25,000 distinct CDR3 sequences, around 40% of which are singletons. Deletions cut 3 bases from V and 4 bases from J, with 10 bases between. This CDR3 is 15 amino acids long. Per the germline V gene, CDR1 is WSHSY and CDR2 is SAAADI. The treatment denotes: approximately 9-day PBMC culture with coronavirus spike peptide pools or control peptides (ViraFEST assay). ViraFEST stimulated the growth of antigen-specific T cells using peptide pools and subsequently profiled their TCRs by sequencing.

This receptor was obtained from a human donor who had recovered from COVID-19. V gene TRBV10-2 combines with J gene TRBJ2-6, with D tentatively TRBD1 or TRBD2 (6 bases each). The sample here was CD4+ T cells from blood, cultured in vitro, taken after SARS-CoV-2 vaccination. For the CDR3, the DNA is TGCGCCAGCAGTGATGGGGGGCGGGGGGCCAACGTCCTGACTTTC. Translation: CASSDGGRGANVLTF.